The rows below give T cell receptor beta chains drawn from one sample of a study of radiotherapy plus CTLA-4 blockade in lung cancer. Using immunoSEQ multiplex PCR, the repertoire was profiled, and TCRdb retains in-frame clones only, with some absent. The sample has 50,000 or so clones, 70% to 80% seen once. The sequencing used peripheral blood, collected from a patient treated with radiotherapy plus ipilimumab. The receptors stem from a human donor with non-small cell lung cancer who had stable disease on radiotherapy plus ipilimumab. Each CDR3 is given with its conserved first and last residue. Fields, in order: clone size, J gene, V gene, D gene, CDR3 DNA, CDR3 protein. The D gene is left open where the match is weak. The size field is filled for only some rows; it gives once, few, many or a size class.

. TRBJ2-1 TRBV27 . TGTGCCAGCAGTTCGGAGGTAGGGGAGCAGTTCTTC CASSSEVGEQFF
. TRBJ1-6 TRBV18 TRBD1 TGTGCCAGCTCACCCGACAGGGGGCCCAGCACCCTCCACTTT CASSPDRGPSTLHF
. TRBJ2-7 TRBV30 . TGTGCCTGGATGAAGGCAGACTACGAGCAGTACTTC CAWMKADYEQYF
. TRBJ1-2 TRBV6-5 . TGTGCCAGCAGCGATCGGGGGGCAGAGCCTTCCACCTTC CASSDRGAEPSTF
. TRBJ1-5 TRBV7-8 TRBD1 TGTGCCAGCAGCTTAGTAACCCCATTGTCAGGGGGCGGTCAGCCCCAGCATTTT CASSLVTPLSGGGQPQHF
. TRBJ2-7 TRBV5-4 . TGTGCCAGCAGCCCCTCGGGGGGCGCCTACGAGCAGTACTTC CASSPSGGAYEQYF
few TRBJ2-3 TRBV30 . TGTGCCTGGAGAGAGGGGATGGATCCGCAGTATTTT CAWREGMDPQYF
. TRBJ1-2 TRBV5-4 . TGTGCCAGCAGCTTGGAGGTTGGGAGAGGGGGTTATGGCTACACCTTC CASSLEVGRGGYGYTF
. TRBJ2-1 TRBV27 TRBD2 TGTGCCAGCACTAGCGGGGGGTACTCTCATGAGCAGTTCTTC CASTSGGYSHEQFF
once TRBJ1-1 TRBV18 . TGTGCCAGCTCATCGAGACCGGCCGAGTCGGGTGAAGCTTTCTTT CASSSRPAESGEAFF
. TRBJ1-2 TRBV6-5 TRBD1 TGTGCCAGCAGTTACTCTCGGGACAGGGGTGGCTACACCTTC CASSYSRDRGGYTF
. TRBJ2-3 TRBV5-4 . TGTGCCAGCAGCTTTACAGGGCCAGATACGCAGTATTTT CASSFTGPDTQYF
. TRBJ2-6 TRBV5-1 TRBD1 TGCGCCAGCAGCTTGGGACTAGGACAGGGGTCTGGGGCCAACGTCCTGACTTTC CASSLGLGQGSGANVLTF
. TRBJ1-3 TRBV13 TRBD1 TGTGCCAGCAGGGACAGGGAGCCTGGAAACACCATATATTTT CASRDREPGNTIYF
once TRBJ1-1 TRBV2 . TGTGCCAGCATTGCAGGGAGGAATCATCGGAACACTGAAGCTTTCTTT CASIAGRNHRNTEAFF
once TRBJ2-7 TRBV10-3 . TGTGCCATCAGTGAGCCACAGGTAATGGTGGCCTACGAGCAGTACTTC CAISEPQVMVAYEQYF
. TRBJ2-7 TRBV6-5 . TGTGCCAGCAAGTACTCAGGGTTTGCCGAGCAGTACTTC CASKYSGFAEQYF
once TRBJ2-5 TRBV10-2 TRBD2 TGCGCCAGCAGTGAGGGGGGACTAACCCAAGAGACCCAGTACTTC CASSEGGLTQETQYF
once TRBJ1-6 TRBV9 . TGTGCCAGCAGCCCCAAAGATACAGCGAGCAATAATTCACCCCTCCACTTT CASSPKDTASNNSPLHF
. TRBJ2-5 TRBV10-1 TRBD2 TGCGCCAGCAGTGAGGGGTTAGCGGGGGGTATGGAGACCCAGTACTTC CASSEGLAGGMETQYF
. TRBJ2-3 TRBV4-2 . TGTGCCAGCAGCCTTACGCGACAGAGCATCACAGATACGCAGTATTTT CASSLTRQSITDTQYF
. TRBJ2-2 TRBV25-1 TRBD2 TGTGCCAGCAGTGCTCGACTAGCGGGGAACACCGGGGAGCTGTTTTTT CASSARLAGNTGELFF
. TRBJ2-3 TRBV9 TRBD2 TGTGCCAGCAGCGTGAGCTCTAGCGGGGGGCATAGCACAGATACGCAGTATTTT CASSVSSSGGHSTDTQYF
. TRBJ1-5 TRBV6-4 . TGTGCCAGCAGCGTAGATAGCAATCAGCCCCAGCATTTT CASSVDSNQPQHF
. TRBJ2-3 TRBV30 . TGTGCCTGGGGATTCAAGAGAGGCACAGATACGCAGTATTTT CAWGFKRGTDTQYF
. TRBJ2-3 TRBV14 TRBD2 TGTGCCAGCAGACTAGCGGGGCTGGCCGATACGCAGTATTTT CASRLAGLADTQYF
. TRBJ2-3 TRBV5-6 . TGTGCCAGCAGCTTGGGGAGCACAGATACGCAGTATTTT CASSLGSTDTQYF
. TRBJ1-2 TRBV19 . TGTGCCAGTAGTACGACAGCAGCTAACTATGGCTACACCTTC CASSTTAANYGYTF
. TRBJ2-5 TRBV6-6 . TGTGCCAGCAGCATACCCACAGGGTGGGGAGAGACCCAGTACTTC CASSIPTGWGETQYF
. TRBJ2-1 TRBV2 TRBD2 TGTGCCAGCAGAGGTAGCGGGGGCTCCTACAATGAGCAGTTCTTC CASRGSGGSYNEQFF
. TRBJ2-5 TRBV18 . TGTGCCAGCTCGACGCTTAGCGCGGAGACCCAGTACTTC CASSTLSAETQYF
. TRBJ2-6 TRBV27 . TGTGCCAGCAGGAGGGATCTCTCTGGGGCCAACGTCCTGACTTTC CASRRDLSGANVLTF
. TRBJ2-7 TRBV11-2 . TGTGCCAGCAGCTCCGAATACGAGCAGTACTTC CASSSEYEQYF
few TRBJ1-1 TRBV19 TRBD1 TGTGCCAGTAGCCAGGGACAGCTGAACACTGAAGCTTTCTTT CASSQGQLNTEAFF
. TRBJ2-2 TRBV6-5 . TGTGCCAGCAGTTACGGGGTAACCGGGGAGCTGTTTTTT CASSYGVTGELFF
. TRBJ2-5 TRBV15 TRBD2 TGTGCCACCAGCGCCTCGGGGGGGCGTGAGACCCAGTACTTC CATSASGGRETQYF
. TRBJ2-4 TRBV9 . TGTGCCAGCAGCCCCACAGGAGATAAAAACATTCAGTACTTC CASSPTGDKNIQYF
few TRBJ2-5 TRBV7-3 TRBD1 TGTGCCAGCAGCAAGACAGGGGTCCAAGAGACCCAGTACTTC CASSKTGVQETQYF
. TRBJ1-2 TRBV5-1 . TGCGCCAGCAGCAGGATAGGCACCGGTGACGTGCGTAACTATGGCTACACCTTC CASSRIGTGDVRNYGYTF
few TRBJ1-4 TRBV9 TRBD1 TGTGCCAGCAGCGTACGGGACAGGGGGGGAGAAAAACTGTTTTTT CASSVRDRGGEKLFF
. TRBJ1-2 TRBV5-1 . TGCGCCAGCAGCTTGGTGGGCACTGCTAACTATGGCTACACCTTC CASSLVGTANYGYTF
. TRBJ2-4 TRBV5-4 . TGTGCCAGCAGCTTGGGCGGGACGGCACTAGCCAAAAACATTCAGTACTTC CASSLGGTALAKNIQYF
few TRBJ2-5 TRBV10-2 TRBD1 TGCGCCAGCAGTGAATCAGCAGGGGGCGTAGAGACCCAGTACTTC CASSESAGGVETQYF
. TRBJ1-2 TRBV6-6 TRBD1 TGTGCCAGCACCCGGACAGGGGACCTCTATGGCTACACCTTC CASTRTGDLYGYTF
. TRBJ1-2 TRBV10-3 TRBD1 TGTGCCATCAGTGACCCTGGACAGGGGCTGAATGGCTACACCTTC CAISDPGQGLNGYTF
. TRBJ2-2 TRBV25-1 . TGTGCCAGCAGTGAATTCCGGGACGCTGACACCGGGGAGCTGTTTTTT CASSEFRDADTGELFF
. TRBJ1-6 TRBV30 . TGTGCCTGGACCCGGCAGGGTGGTAGTAATTCACCCCTCCACTTT CAWTRQGGSNSPLHF
. TRBJ1-1 TRBV7-9 TRBD1 TGTGCCAGCAGCTTAGGAGGGGGCCCCACTGAAGCTTTCTTT CASSLGGGPTEAFF
once TRBJ2-1 TRBV9 . TGTGCCAGCAGCTTTCGGGCCAATGAGCAGTTCTTC CASSFRANEQFF
. TRBJ1-3 TRBV6-1 TRBD1 TGTGCCAGCCGGGACAGCGGAAACACCATATATTTT CASRDSGNTIYF
. TRBJ1-5 TRBV28 . TGTGCCAGCAGCCGGGGGTCGTGGTATAATCAGCCCCAGCATTTT CASSRGSWYNQPQHF
. TRBJ2-1 TRBV6-1 TRBD1 TGTGCCAGCAGTGGACCTGGACAGGGGGCCTACAATGAGCAGTTCTTC CASSGPGQGAYNEQFF
few TRBJ1-3 TRBV4-1 . TGCGCCAGCAGCCAAGAGGGCAGGGAAAACACCATATATTTT CASSQEGRENTIYF
. TRBJ2-7 TRBV19 TRBD2 TGTGCCAGTAGTAAGACTAGCGGGGCGAAATCCTACGAGCAGTACTTC CASSKTSGAKSYEQYF
. TRBJ1-4 TRBV25-1 . TGTGCCAGCAGTGCCAACAGGGCTGGAGAAAAACTGTTTTTT CASSANRAGEKLFF
. TRBJ1-5 TRBV7-8 . TGTGCCAGCAGCTTAGCATTGGGGCTGATCCAGCCCCAGCATTTT CASSLALGLIQPQHF
once TRBJ1-2 TRBV5-1 . TGCGCCAGCAGCCCCGGACAGCAAGGTAGCTATGGCTACACCTTC CASSPGQQGSYGYTF
. TRBJ2-6 TRBV7-3 . TGTGCCAGCCAAAAGACCCCTGGGGCCAACGTCCTGACTTTC CASQKTPGANVLTF
. TRBJ2-4 TRBV4-1 . TGCGCCAGCAGCCACACCACAGGAACTCTAGCCAAAAACATTCAGTACTTC CASSHTTGTLAKNIQYF
. TRBJ1-1 TRBV7-2 . TGTGCCAGCAGCGAGATACAGAACACTCAGGGGAACCCTGAAGCTTTCTTT CASSEIQNTQGNPEAFF